The 9 T cell receptor beta chains below all came from one sample that was sequenced in a study of T cells in Graves' hyperthyroidism and ophthalmopathy. The investigators amplified TCR beta CDR3 regions from RNA transcripts. The HTBI set primed first-round TCR CDR3 RT-PCR. TCRdb passed the multiplex PCR reads through MiXCR, listing each CDR3 protein once. This table holds 200,000 or so distinct CDR3 sequences, about 15% found once. Sequencing was done on a sample of blood. Every receptor here comes from a woman between 45 and 65 years old with Graves' hyperthyroidism.

This clonotype was counted a few times. The V gene is TRBV30, the J gene TRBJ1-4; D might be TRBD1 (5 bases). Germline V gene sequence: CDR1 GTSNPN, CDR2 SVGIG (reference sequence). This CDR3 comprises 15 residues. Trimming took off 4 bases at V and 7 bases at J, with 19 bases between the two ends. CDR3: CAWTLMGGVGEKLFF. The CDR3 nucleotides read TGTGCCTGGACCCTAATGGGGGGGGTAGGTGAAAAACTGTTTTTT.

This clonotype was seen only a few times. This sequence joins TRBV4-1 and TRBJ1-2, with 9 bases matching TRBD1. V lost 0 bases to trimming and J lost 2 bases; unmatched junction nucleotides: 1. This CDR3 contains 15 residues. Germline CDR1 is MGHRA and CDR2 is YSYEKL. The CDR3 spells CASSQDGQGNYGYTF. CDR3 bases: TGCGCCAGCAGCCAAGATGGACAGGGGAACTATGGCTACACCTTC.

The chain carries TRBV7-9 and TRBJ1-2; no clear D gene. CDR1 SEHNR and CDR2 FQNEAQ come from the germline V gene (reference sequence). Trimming left V 1 base short and J 5 bases short, with 14 bases between. The CDR3 spans 15 residues. The CDR3 reads CASSLGGRNPYGYTF. CDR3 in DNA: TGTGCCAGCAGCTTAGGGGGTCGGAACCCTTATGGCTACACCTTC.

The rearrangement links TRBV19 to TRBJ2-2; D ambiguous. The germline V gene encodes CDR1 LNHDA and CDR2 SQIVND (reference sequence). Deletions cut 5 bases from V and 2 bases from J, with 15 bases between. The CDR3 length is 16 residues. The DNA of the CDR3 is TGTGCCAGTAGTCCATCTATTATCCTCAACACCGGGGAGCTGTTTTTT. Translating it yields CASSPSIILNTGELFF. Combining the CDR3 with reference TRBV19 and TRBJ2-2 gives the whole variable domain DGGITQSPKYLFRKEGQNVTLSCEQNLNHDAMYWYRQDPGQGLRLIYYSQIVNDFQKGDIAEGYSVSREKKESFPLTVTSAQKNPTAFYLCASSPSIILNTGELFFGEGSRLTVL.

This sequence joins TRBV30 and TRBJ1-5, with 10 bases matching TRBD1. V trimming: 3 bases; J trimming: 5 bases; junction bases outside the gene matches: 4. The CDR3 loop spans 14 amino acids. Germline V gene data show CDR1 as GTSNPN and CDR2 as SVGIG (reference sequence). This CDR3 is CAWSPDRGDQPQHF. The CDR3 DNA is TGTGCCTGGAGCCCGGACAGGGGGGATCAGCCCCAGCATTTT.

The table lists this clonotype with many counts. The V call is TRBV11-2, the J call TRBJ1-5; D gene ambiguous. V lost 0 bases and J lost 10, with 10 bases in between. CDR1 is SGHAT, CDR2 FQNNGV, per germline. The CDR3 consists of 13 residues. The CDR3 DNA follows: TGTGCCAGCAGCTTAGATCTGGTACAACCCCAGCATTTT. Protein: CASSLDLVQPQHF.

This clonotype was seen at least ten times. This sequence joins TRBV6-2 or TRBV6-3 and TRBJ1-2; maybe TRBD1 (5 bases). The CDR3 loop spans 12 amino acids. Germline CDR1 reads MNHEY; CDR2 reads SVGEGT. The V gene lost 0 bases and the J gene lost 8 bases, with 7 bases spanning the gap. The CDR3 loop is CASSYSRQGYTF. The CDR3 DNA sequence: TGTGCCAGCAGTTACTCCCGACAGGGCTACACCTTC.

The chain uses TRBV20-1 and TRBJ1-3; D gene uncertain. The V gene's germline CDR1 is DFQATT and CDR2 SNEGSKA (reference sequence). The V gene lost 3 bases and the J gene lost 4 bases, with 7 bases spanning the gap. The CDR3 covers 12 residues. The CDR3 nucleotides read TGCAGTGCTAGTTTATCCGGAAACACCATATATTTT. The encoded protein is CSASLSGNTIYF.

J is TRBJ1-1 and V is TRBV2; 8 bases align to TRBD1. There are 12 residues in the CDR3. The germline V gene encodes CDR1 SNHLY and CDR2 FYNNEI. V shed 6 bases and J 6 bases; nucleotides not matched to a gene: 3. CDR3 nucleotides: TGTGCCAGCAGGGGCAGGGGGCCTGAAGCTTTCTTT. It is translated as CASRGRGPEAFF.